The 21 T cell receptor beta chains presented below share a single source sample, sequenced in a study of OX40 agonist ivuxolimab in advanced cancers. Using immunoSEQ multiplex PCR, the repertoire was profiled, and TCRdb retains in-frame clones only, with some absent. The table shows around 72,000 clones, with roughly nine tenths occurring only once. The input for sequencing was CD4+ or CD8+ T cells sorted from blood, taken in a trial of the OX40 agonist ivuxolimab. The source is an adult with an advanced solid tumor such as melanoma, head and neck, liver or kidney cancer.

This sequence joins TRBV9 and TRBJ2-2; 9 bases line up with TRBD1. J lost 6 bases, V lost 0 bases, and 6 bases had no gene match. This CDR3 is 16 amino acids long. CDR1 SGDLS and CDR2 YYNGEE come from the germline V gene. CDR3 region: CASSVGRDRGAGELFF. The CDR3 bases are TGTGCCAGCAGCGTAGGACGCGACAGGGGGGCCGGGGAGCTGTTTTTT.

The chain combines TRBV4-1 with TRBJ2-7; possible D gene TRBD2, 6 bases. CDR1 and CDR2 (germline): MGHRA, YSYEKL. The V gene lost 0 bases and the J gene lost 7 bases, with 10 bases spanning the gap. The CDR3 runs to 13 residues. The CDR3 is CASSQDAGWEQYF. As DNA, the CDR3 is TGCGCCAGCAGCCAAGATGCGGGGTGGGAGCAGTACTTC.

This clone was observed a handful of times. The chain joins TRBV15 to TRBJ1-5; D uncertain. CDR1 and CDR2 from the germline V gene are LNHNV and YYDKDF (reference sequence). This CDR3 is 13 amino acids long. V lost 0 bases to trimming and J lost 10 bases, with 10 bases between them. In DNA form, the CDR3 reads TGTGCCACCAGCAGAGATCCACGGAGTCCCCAGCATTTT. It yields the protein CATSRDPRSPQHF. Drawing the rest from reference TRBV15 and TRBJ1-5, the complete variable domain is DAMVIQNPRYQVTQFGKPVTLSCSQTLNHNVMYWYQQKSSQAPKLLFHYYDKDFNNEADTPDNFQSRRPNTSFCFLDIRSPGLGDTAMYLCATSRDPRSPQHFGDGTRLSIL.

The chain links TRBV5-4 to TRBJ1-2; D possibly corresponds to TRBD1 (5 bases). Germline CDR1 SGHNT, CDR2 YYREEE (reference sequence). V shed 4 bases and J shed 7 bases, with 17 bases lying between them. The CDR3 totals 14 residues. CDR3 sequence (DNA): TGTGCCAGCAGCCCGCAAGGCCAGGGACGTGGCTACACCTTC. It encodes CASSPQGQGRGYTF.

The V and J genes are TRBV21-1 and TRBJ1-6. TRBV21-1 is deemed a pseudogene. The CDR3 sequence is 14 residues long. Written as DNA, the CDR3 is TGTGCCAGCAGCGGTGTGGCCTATAATTCACCCCTCCACTTT. Protein: CASSGVAYNSPLHF.

The rearrangement uses TRBV9 and TRBJ1-2; D gene unclear. The V end lost 4 bases, the J end lost 3 bases, and 4 bases lay between the germline ends. Germline V gives CDR1 SGDLS, CDR2 YYNGEE. CDR3 size: 11 residues. This CDR3 reads CASSRDYGYTF. CDR3 DNA: TGTGCCAGCAGCAGGGACTATGGCTACACCTTC.

The rearrangement links TRBV5-1 to TRBJ1-1; D is ambiguous. Trimming pared 0 bases from V and 11 bases from J, leaving 14 bases between. The CDR3 has 13 residues. The germline V gene encodes CDR1 SGHRS and CDR2 YFSETQ. CDR3 in amino acids: CASSLAPGIGAFF. CDR3 coding DNA: TGCGCCAGCAGCTTGGCTCCTGGGATTGGGGCTTTCTTT.

The J gene is TRBJ1-1, the V gene TRBV10-3; TRBD1 is a possible D gene (6 bases). The germline CDR1 and CDR2 sequences are ENHRY and SYGVKD. V was shortened by 2 bases and J by 4 bases, with 11 bases between the two germline ends. The CDR3 is made up of 14 amino acids. CDR3 residues: CAISEQGGGTEAFF. CDR3 in DNA: TGTGCCATCAGTGAGCAAGGGGGGGGCACTGAAGCTTTCTTT.

This chain joins TRBV7-9 and TRBJ1-4, with TRBD1 as a possible D gene (5 bases). CDR3 length: 14 amino acids. Trimming took off 5 bases at V and 7 bases at J, with 14 bases between the two ends. The germline CDR1 and CDR2 sequences are SEHNR and FQNEAQ (reference sequence). The CDR3 loop reads CASSKQVSSEKLFF. DNA of the CDR3: TGTGCCAGCAGCAAACAGGTGTCTTCTGAAAAACTGTTTTTT. The full variable domain, rest sourced from reference TRBV7-9 and TRBJ1-4, is DTGVSQNPRHKITKRGQNVTFRCDPISEHNRLYWYRQTLGQGPEFLTYFQNEAQLEKSRLLSDRFSAERPKGSFSTLEIQRTEQGDSAMYLCASSKQVSSEKLFFGSGTQLSVL.

Regarding this clone: The junction does not match germline at one end; this may be a read error. This chain joins TRBV7-2 and TRBJ2-5, with D perhaps TRBD2 (7 bases). From germline, CDR1 is SGHTA and CDR2 FQGNSA. This CDR3 has 13 amino acids. As DNA, the CDR3 is TGTGCCAGCAGCTTAGATGGGGGGGGCGCCCCGGACTTC. As protein: CASSLDGGGAPDF.

CDR3 sequence (DNA): TGTGCCATCAGTGCGCTACTAGAGACCGGGGAGCTGTTTTTT. Translating it yields CAISALLETGELFF. The chain has TRBV10-3 and TRBJ2-2; TRBD2 might be the D (5 bases). The CDR3 has 14 amino acids. CDR1 ENHRY and CDR2 SYGVKD come from the germline V gene. V lost 4 bases, J lost 5 bases, and 11 bases lay in between.

The rearrangement joins TRBV6-1 to TRBJ1-2; D gene unclear. CDR1 is MNHNS and CDR2 is SASEGT in the germline V gene. The CDR3 runs 15 residues. V was cut by 1 base and J by 2 bases, with 11 bases left in between. DNA for the CDR3: TGTGCCAGCAGTGAAGAGGGTCTGCTGAACTATGGCTACACCTTC. Translated, it gives CASSEEGLLNYGYTF.

This chain uses TRBV25-1 with TRBJ2-7, with a weak D call TRBD2 (6 bases). V lost 2 bases, J lost 6 bases, and 11 bases lay in between. This CDR3 is built from 13 residues. Germline assignment: CDR1 MGHDK and CDR2 SYGVNS. CDR3 residues: CASSEGTLGEQYF. CDR3 in DNA: TGTGCCAGCAGTGAAGGGACTCTCGGCGAGCAGTACTTC.

This chain joins TRBV6-6 and TRBJ1-2, with D perhaps matching TRBD1 (6 bases). The germline V gene encodes CDR1 MNHNY and CDR2 SVGAGI (reference sequence). The CDR3 sequence is 13 residues long. Trimming stripped 6 bases from V and 5 bases from J, with 13 bases between. CDR3 region: CASRPGQQYGYTF. CDR3 bases: TGTGCCAGCAGACCCGGACAGCAATATGGCTACACCTTC.

The rearrangement uses TRBV4-2 and TRBJ2-3; D not certain. The V end lost 2 bases, the J end lost 2 bases, and 5 bases lay between the germline ends. The CDR3 runs to 13 residues. Germline V gene data show CDR1 as LGHNA and CDR2 as YNFKEQ. The CDR3 is CASSQPSTDTQYF. CDR3 coding DNA: TGTGCCAGCAGCCAACCCTCCACAGATACGCAGTATTTT.

The chain carries TRBV5-4 and TRBJ2-4; D gene unclear. CDR1 is SGHNT and CDR2 is YYREEE in the germline V gene (reference sequence). With 4 bases removed from V and 6 bases from J, the gap between germline ends came to 14 bases. The CDR3 extends over 14 amino acids. DNA of the CDR3: TGTGCCAGCAGCACACCGGGTCTGAGAAACATTCAGTACTTC. Protein: CASSTPGLRNIQYF.

J is TRBJ2-2 and V is TRBV13; 13 bases are a match to TRBD2. Germline-derived CDR1 and CDR2 are PRHDT and FYEKMQ (reference sequence). The CDR3 is 18 amino acids. The V segment lost 5 bases and the J segment 5 bases; nucleotides outside the gene matches: 11. The CDR3 DNA is TGTGCCAGCAGCCTCTCGGGACTAGCGGGATCCCGGACCGGGGAGCTGTTTTTT. It codes for CASSLSGLAGSRTGELFF.

This chain connects TRBV6-1 to TRBJ1-2, with TRBD1 matching over 7 bases. V lost 2 bases to trimming and J lost 8 bases; unmatched junction nucleotides: 5. CDR3 length: 13 amino acids. From germline, CDR1 is MNHNS and CDR2 SASEGT. This chain's CDR3 is CASSETEGGGYTF. The DNA for the CDR3 is TGTGCCAGCAGTGAAACCGAAGGGGGCGGCTACACCTTC.

The V call is TRBV6-4, the J call TRBJ1-5; 7 bases agree with TRBD1. Germline-derived CDR1 and CDR2 are MRHNA and SNTAGT. V gave up 6 bases and J gave up 4 bases; unmatched junction bases: 6. This CDR3 contains 14 residues. The CDR3 region is CASSLSGQNQPQHF. The CDR3 DNA reads as TGTGCCAGCAGCCTATCGGGACAGAATCAGCCCCAGCATTTT.

The chain links TRBV7-6 to TRBJ2-5; D is ambiguous. Germline values: CDR1 SGHVS, CDR2 FNYEAQ. The CDR3 has 17 amino acids. V lost 7 bases, J lost 5 bases, and 26 bases lay in between. The CDR3 loop reads CASTSSPLVGRHETQYF. DNA of the CDR3: TGTGCCAGCACGTCCTCCCCATTGGTCGGGCGGCACGAGACCCAGTACTTC.

This rearrangement joins TRBV30 to TRBJ1-5; no reliable D call. V was shortened by 4 bases and J by 3 bases, with 19 bases between the two germline ends. This CDR3 comprises 16 residues. The V gene's germline CDR1 is GTSNPN and CDR2 SVGIG (reference sequence). The chain's CDR3 is CAWIGLTVRLNQPQHF. As DNA, the CDR3 is TGTGCCTGGATCGGACTGACCGTCCGACTCAATCAGCCCCAGCATTTT.